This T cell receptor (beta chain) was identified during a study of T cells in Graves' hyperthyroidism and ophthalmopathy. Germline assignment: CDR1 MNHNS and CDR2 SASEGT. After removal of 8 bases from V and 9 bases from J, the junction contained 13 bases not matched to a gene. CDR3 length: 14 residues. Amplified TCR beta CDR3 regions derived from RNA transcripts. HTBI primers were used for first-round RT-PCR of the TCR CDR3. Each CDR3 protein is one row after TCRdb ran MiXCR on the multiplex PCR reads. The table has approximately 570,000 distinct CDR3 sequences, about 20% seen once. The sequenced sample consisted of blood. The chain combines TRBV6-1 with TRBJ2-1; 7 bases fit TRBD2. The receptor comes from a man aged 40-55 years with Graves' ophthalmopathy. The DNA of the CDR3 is TGTGCCAGCTTTTCGGGCGGGGGAATCGGTGAGCAGTTCTTC. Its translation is CASFSGGGIGEQFF.